This is a list of T cell receptor beta chains from one sample in a study of CD4+ T cells in melanoma. TCRdb's copy holds only in-frame clones and misses some; the assay was immunoSEQ multiplex PCR. The sample lists some 110,000 clones; about 90% were seen once. Sequenced material: peripheral blood. The receptors come from a human donor with melanoma. Both conserved end residues are part of each CDR3. Fields, in order: clone size, V gene, CDR3 length, D gene, J gene, CDR3 DNA, CDR3 protein. The D gene is left open where the match is weak. A row's size may be missing; if present it is once, few, many or a size class.

-	TRBV19	12	-	TRBJ2-3	TGTGCCGGCGGGCCGGGAGAGGGAACGCAGTATTTT	CAGGPGEGTQYF
-	TRBV9	13	-	TRBJ2-7	TGTGCCAGCAGCCTCTCCCCTTGGGACGAGCAGTACTTC	CASSLSPWDEQYF
-	TRBV9	13	TRBD1	TRBJ1-6	TGTGCCAGCAGTCAGGGGGCAGGATCACCCCTCCACTTT	CASSQGAGSPLHF
-	TRBV7-2	15	TRBD2	TRBJ2-7	TGTGCCAGCAGCTTAACTAGCGGGGGATCTTACGAGCAGTACTTC	CASSLTSGGSYEQYF
-	TRBV7-8	14	-	TRBJ2-1	TGTGCCAGCAGCTTAGGGGTACCCTACAATGAGCAGTTCTTC	CASSLGVPYNEQFF
-	TRBV19	15	-	TRBJ2-7	TGTGCCAGTAGTCTCCCCGGGGGGCTGGCCTACGAGCAGTACTTC	CASSLPGGLAYEQYF
-	TRBV5-5	14	-	TRBJ2-7	TGTGCCAGCAGCTTACAGCCCTCCTTCTACGAGCAGTACTTC	CASSLQPSFYEQYF
-	TRBV18	15	-	TRBJ1-2	TGTGCCAGCTCACCACTGGGGCAGGGCCCCTATGGCTACACCTTC	CASSPLGQGPYGYTF
-	TRBV5-1	14	-	TRBJ1-2	TGCGCCAGCAGCTTATCAGGGGACGGCTATGGCTACACCTTC	CASSLSGDGYGYTF
-	TRBV12-2	16	-	TRBJ2-7	TGTGCAAGTCGCTATCCCCGGGCAGGACTCTCCTACGAGCAGTACTTC	CASRYPRAGLSYEQYF
-	TRBV7-9	14	TRBD1	TRBJ2-3	TGTGCCAGCAGTTCGGGACAGGGGTTTGATACGCAGTATTTT	CASSSGQGFDTQYF
-	TRBV28	16	-	TRBJ2-7	TGTGCCAGCCCCCCAGACGCTAGCGCATCCTCCTACGAGCAGTACTTC	CASPPDASASSYEQYF
-	TRBV4-3	16	-	TRBJ2-3	TGCGCCAGCAGCCAGGACACGGACTATAGCACAGATACGCAGTATTTT	CASSQDTDYSTDTQYF
-	TRBV18	16	-	TRBJ2-2	TGTGCCAGCTCACCACCGTCCAGGCGAAACACCGGGGAGCTGTTTTTT	CASSPPSRRNTGELFF
-	TRBV7-9	17	-	TRBJ2-2	TGTGCCAGCAGCCAAACCTCCGGGACCACTAGAACCGGGGAGCTGTTTTTT	CASSQTSGTTRTGELFF
-	TRBV28	12	-	TRBJ2-7	TGTGCCAGCAGCCCCCCAGGCTACGAGCAGTACTTC	CASSPPGYEQYF
once	TRBV4-2	14	-	TRBJ1-1	TGTGCCAGCGGTGTCCTGTGGGGGAACACTGAAGCTTTCTTT	CASGVLWGNTEAFF
-	TRBV25-1	12	-	TRBJ2-7	TGTGCCAGCAGTGACTACTCCTACGAGCAGTACTTC	CASSDYSYEQYF
-	TRBV19	17	-	TRBJ2-1	TGTGCCAGTAGTATAGGGTCGGGACCGTTCCTTTACAATGAGCAGTTCTTC	CASSIGSGPFLYNEQFF
once	TRBV15	17	TRBD1	TRBJ1-4	TGTGCCACCAGCAGAGGTGCCAGGAAGGGGGCCGCTGAAAAACTGTTTTTT	CATSRGARKGAAEKLFF
-	TRBV5-4	13	-	TRBJ1-2	TGTGCCAGCAGCTTGTCGGGCCCTTTGGGCTACACCTTC	CASSLSGPLGYTF
-	TRBV21-1	12	-	TRBJ2-7	TGTGCCAGCAGCAAAATTAGATACGAGCAGTACTTC	CASSKIRYEQYF
-	TRBV6-6	11	-	TRBJ1-2	TGTGCCAGCAGTTACTCCTATGGCTACACCTTC	CASSYSYGYTF
-	TRBV2	13	TRBD1	TRBJ1-2	TGTGCCAGCAGTGTGACAGGGGGGGTTGGCTACACCTTC	CASSVTGGVGYTF
-	TRBV6-9	13	-	TRBJ1-1	TGTGCCAGCAGCCTACCGGGGTCCGCTGAAGCTTTCTTT	CASSLPGSAEAFF
-	TRBV7-3	16	-	TRBJ2-2	TGTGCCAGCAGCTTAAATCCGGGGACCAACACCGGGGAGCTGTTTTTT	CASSLNPGTNTGELFF
-	TRBV19	12	-	TRBJ1-2	TGTGCCAGTAGCCCCAGTGGCTATGGCTACACCTTC	CASSPSGYGYTF
-	TRBV5-1	15	-	TRBJ2-5	TGCGCCAGCAGCTTGGGGCCGGAGGGGGGGGAGACCCAGTACTTC	CASSLGPEGGETQYF